The next 15 T cell receptor beta chains were all read from a single sample in a study of PD-1 blockade in classical Hodgkin lymphoma. Produced via immunoSEQ multiplex PCR; TCRdb's table is partial and in-frame only. The data contain about 64,000 clones, about 89% of them singletons. The time point denotes: cycle 4 day 1 (C4D1), after more than five weeks of nivolumab. All patients relapsed after autologous stem cell transplantation, and brentuximab vedotin exposure varied. Material: peripheral blood mononuclear cells (PBMCs), obtained before the fourth cycle of nivolumab. All receptors come from a human donor with classical Hodgkin lymphoma.

This rearrangement joins TRBV10-3 to TRBJ1-2; tentatively, D is TRBD1 (6 bases). The germline CDR1 and CDR2 sequences are ENHRY and SYGVKD. Trimming cost V 8 bases and J 8 bases, with 27 bases left between them. The CDR3 covers 16 residues. DNA for the CDR3: TGTGCCATCCACATGGGACATCACTTAAACCGGCGGGGCTACACCTTC. Its protein product is CAIHMGHHLNRRGYTF.

The chain is built from TRBV27 and TRBJ2-2; 7 positions match TRBD2. Germline CDR1 and CDR2: MNHEY and SMNVEV (reference sequence). J gave up 5 bases and V 0 bases, and 3 bases lay outside the gene matches. The CDR3 covers 15 residues. DNA of the CDR3: TGTGCCAGCAGTTTATCAACGGGGGGAACCGGGGAGCTGTTTTTT. This codes for CASSLSTGGTGELFF.

The chain has TRBV7-2 and TRBJ2-2, with 9 bases that match TRBD1. Germline V gene data show CDR1 as SGHTA and CDR2 as FQGNSA. Trimming cost V 6 bases and J 1 base; bases outside gene matches: 0. This CDR3 is built from 14 residues. The CDR3 reads CASRDRGNTGELFF. CDR3 DNA sequence: TGTGCCAGCAGGGACAGGGGGAACACCGGGGAGCTGTTTTTT.

The chain has TRBV19 and TRBJ2-1, with D tentatively TRBD1 or TRBD2 (5 bases each). Germline values: CDR1 LNHDA, CDR2 SQIVND (reference sequence). Trimming took 7 bases from V and 3 from J, leaving 16 bases between them. There are 15 residues in the CDR3. The CDR3, as DNA: TGTGCCAGTACTATGGGGCTAGCCCGCTACAATGAGCAGTTCTTC. Its translation: CASTMGLARYNEQFF.

The CDR3 is CASRLGAYGYTF. The CDR3 DNA follows: TGTGCCAGCAGGCTTGGGGCATATGGCTACACCTTC. The V gene is TRBV7-9, the J gene TRBJ1-2, with D maybe TRBD1 (5 bases). The CDR3 consists of 12 residues. The V end was cut by 6 bases, the J end by 5 bases, with 10 bases between. Germline V gene sequence: CDR1 SEHNR, CDR2 FQNEAQ (reference sequence).

The CDR3: CASSSTGDAYGYTF. The DNA for the CDR3 is TGCGCCAGCAGTTCGACAGGGGATGCTTATGGCTACACCTTC. The chain is built from TRBV5-1 and TRBJ1-2; 8 nucleotides line up with TRBD1. With V trimmed by 5 bases and J by 5 bases, 8 bases remained unmatched. The CDR3 totals 14 residues. CDR1 SGHRS and CDR2 YFSETQ come from the germline V gene.

The chain couples TRBV6-6 to TRBJ2-7; tentatively, D is TRBD2 (5 bases). Germline V CDR1 and CDR2: MNHNY, SVGAGI (reference sequence). This CDR3 comprises 13 residues. Trimming took off 6 bases at V and 0 bases at J, with 9 bases between the two ends. The CDR3 nucleotides are TGTGCCAGCAGCCCAGCGGTCTCCTACGAGCAGTACTTC. It encodes CASSPAVSYEQYF.

This chain joins TRBV18 and TRBJ1-6; D gene unclear. The V gene lost 3 bases and the J gene lost 4 bases, with 13 bases spanning the gap. The CDR3 length is 16 residues. CDR1 KGHSH and CDR2 LQKENI come from the germline V gene. The CDR3 sequence: CASSPAASQYNSPLHF. Here the CDR3 DNA reads TGTGCCAGCTCACCCGCCGCTAGCCAATATAATTCACCCCTCCACTTT. The complete variable domain, with remaining parts taken from reference TRBV18 and TRBJ1-6, reads NAGVMQNPRHLVRRRGQEARLRCSPMKGHSHVYWYRQLPEEGLKFMVYLQKENIIDESGMPKERFSAEFPKEGPSILRIQQVVRGDSAAYFCASSPAASQYNSPLHFGNGTRLTVT.

This clone has just one count. This chain connects TRBV7-2 to TRBJ2-1, with 11 nucleotides matching TRBD2. Germline CDR1 is SGHTA and CDR2 is FQGNSA. The CDR3 is 15 amino acids. Trimming at V came to 11 bases and at J to 6 bases, leaving 12 bases not matched to a gene. The CDR3 spells CAGLLAGGQFNEQFF. CDR3 DNA: TGTGCCGGACTGTTAGCGGGGGGGCAGTTCAATGAGCAGTTCTTC.

The chain has TRBV6-5 and TRBJ1-1, with TRBD1 matching 9 bases. Trimming at V came to 2 bases and at J to 9 bases, leaving 4 bases not matched to a gene. The CDR3 covers 13 residues. Germline assignment: CDR1 MNHEY and CDR2 SVGAGI. CDR3 DNA sequence: TGTGCCAGCAGTTACAGGGACAGGGAAAAAGCTTTCTTT. It codes for CASSYRDREKAFF.

CDR3 sequence reads: CASSLDRVYGYTF. The CDR3 DNA is TGTGCCAGCAGCCTCGACAGGGTCTATGGCTACACCTTC. The chain links TRBV28 to TRBJ1-2; TRBD1 agrees at 7 bases. This CDR3 comprises 13 residues. The germline V gene has CDR1 MDHEN and CDR2 SYDVKM. The ends lost 6 bases at V and 4 bases at J; junction bases unmatched: 5.

The chain is built from TRBV7-9 and TRBJ1-2; 9 bases fit TRBD1. The J segment lost 4 bases and the V segment lost 0 bases, leaving 6 bases of the junction unmatched. CDR3 length equals 16 residues. The V gene's germline CDR1 is SEHNR and CDR2 FQNEAQ (reference sequence). The CDR3 loop reads CASSLAGTGLPYGYTF. The CDR3 nucleotides read TGTGCCAGCAGCTTAGCCGGGACAGGGCTCCCCTATGGCTACACCTTC.

This clone was found once. The rearrangement joins TRBV6-1 to TRBJ1-2; D possibly corresponds to TRBD1 (5 bases). CDR1 and CDR2 from the germline V gene are MNHNS and SASEGT. V lost 6 bases and J lost 3, with 11 bases in between. The CDR3 loop spans 13 amino acids. The CDR3, as DNA: TGTGCCAGCAGGGACACAGGTGACTATGGCTACACCTTC. Amino acids: CASRDTGDYGYTF.

This chain connects TRBV5-1 to TRBJ1-6; 8 bases agree with TRBD1. This CDR3 region has 16 residues. The ends lost 7 bases at V and 2 bases at J; junction bases unmatched: 8. Germline V gene sequence: CDR1 SGHRS, CDR2 YFSETQ. In nucleotides, the CDR3 is TGCGCCAGCCAACCTCAGACAGGGGCCTATAATTCACCCCTCCACTTT. Protein sequence: CASQPQTGAYNSPLHF.

The chain carries TRBV6-1 and TRBJ2-3; 7 positions match TRBD2. Trimming took 3 bases from V and 3 from J; bases not matched to a gene: 6. The CDR3 is made up of 15 amino acids. Per germline, CDR1 MNHNS and CDR2 SASEGT. The chain's CDR3 is CASSDLNGGTDTQYF. The CDR3 DNA reads TGTGCCAGCAGTGACCTAAACGGGGGGACAGATACGCAGTATTTT.